Following are 18 T cell receptor beta chains from one sample sequenced in a study of blood T cells in healthy people across ages. Through a sample-barcoded 5' primer and a J-beta primer mix, a second PCR was run for roughly 6 to 11 cycles. TCRdb reprocessed the 5' RACE reads via MiXCR and lists one record per CDR3 protein. The table shows 1.5 million to 2 million distinct CDR3 sequences, with about 31% occurring only once. Sequencing used blood. The receptors were sampled from a woman under 40 in good health.

About this clonotype: A junction boundary mismatches the germline segment, possibly from a read error. This chain links TRBV4-1 with TRBJ1-5; the D is unclear. Germline CDR1 reads MGHRA; CDR2 reads YSYEKL. The CDR3 extends over 17 amino acids. The CDR3 protein is CAGSQERGLSGNQPQHF. CDR3 nucleotide sequence: TGCGCCGGCAGCCAAGAGAGAGGACTGAGTGGCAATCAGCCCCAGCATTTT.

V and J are TRBV20-1 and TRBJ2-5; D perhaps matches TRBD2 (6 bases). The V end was cut by 0 bases, the J end by 9 bases, with 14 bases between. This CDR3 has 13 amino acids. The germline V gene has CDR1 DFQATT and CDR2 SNEGSKA (reference sequence). CDR3: CSARDSNRDSQYF. The DNA for the CDR3 is TGCAGTGCTAGAGATTCAAACCGGGACTCCCAGTACTTC.

The chain employs TRBV27 and TRBJ1-1, with TRBD1 as a possible D gene (5 bases). V dropped 7 bases and J dropped 2 bases, with 23 bases sitting between them. The germline V gene has CDR1 MNHEY and CDR2 SMNVEV (reference sequence). The CDR3 covers 17 residues. The CDR3, as DNA: TGTGCCAGCACCCTTTTCGGGACCCGTAATGGTAACACTGAAGCTTTCTTT. This sequence encodes CASTLFGTRNGNTEAFF.

CDR3 region: CSARYPGQPNQPQHF. CDR3 coding DNA: TGCAGTGCTCGCTATCCGGGACAGCCAAATCAGCCCCAGCATTTT. V and J are TRBV20-1 and TRBJ1-5; 7 positions match TRBD1. The CDR3 is made up of 15 amino acids. Germline V gene data show CDR1 as DFQATT and CDR2 as SNEGSKA (reference sequence). V lost 5 bases to trimming and J lost 4 bases; unmatched junction nucleotides: 11.

This clonotype was seen ten or more times. An end of the junction differs from the germline gene, which may be a read error. The chain employs TRBV9 and TRBJ2-7; 11 bases agree with TRBD1. Germline V gene lookup returns CDR1 SGDLS and CDR2 YYNGEE. The CDR3 length is 15 residues. In nucleotides, the CDR3 is TGCGCCAGCAGCCCGGGACAGGGGGTCTCCTACGAGCAGTACTTC. Protein product: CASSPGQGVSYEQYF.

As regards this clonotype: The junction shows a germline mismatch at one end, possibly a read error. This rearrangement joins TRBV12-3 or TRBV12-4 to TRBJ2-1, with 10 bases fitting TRBD2. This CDR3 is 18 amino acids long. The CDR3: CTSKNPLMRSGRKNEQFF. Here the CDR3 DNA reads TGTACCAGCAAAAACCCTCTAATGCGTAGCGGGAGGAAAAATGAGCAGTTCTTC.

Remarks on this clonotype: A much larger clonotype is one base distant, so this may be a read error. The CDR3 reads CSAQTSGDNVLTF. In DNA, the CDR3 is TGCAGCGCACAGACCTCTGGGGACAACGTCCTGACTTTC. This rearrangement joins TRBV29-1 to TRBJ2-6; D is undetermined. Germline-derived CDR1 and CDR2 are SQVTM and ANQGSEA. The CDR3 is 13 amino acids. The complete variable domain, with remaining parts taken from reference TRBV29-1 and TRBJ2-6, reads SAVISQKPSRDICQRGTSLTIQCQVDSQVTMMFWYRQQPGQSLTLIATANQGSEATYESGFVIDKFPISRPNLTFSTLTVSNMSPEDSSIYLCSAQTSGDNVLTFGAGSRLTVL.

J is TRBJ1-1 and V is TRBV29-1; maybe TRBD1 (5 bases). V was pared by 2 bases and J by 0 bases, with 10 bases between. The CDR3 totals 14 residues. CDR1 SQVTM and CDR2 ANQGSEA come from the germline V gene. CDR3 residues: CSVEREGLNTEAFF. The CDR3 DNA sequence: TGCAGCGTTGAACGCGAGGGACTGAACACTGAAGCTTTCTTT.

V gene TRBV2 combines with J gene TRBJ1-2; D gene uncertain. There are 13 residues in the CDR3. Germline CDR1 reads SNHLY; CDR2 reads FYNNEI. V dropped 2 bases and J dropped 6 bases, with 10 bases sitting between them. The CDR3 spells CASSERVKDGYTF. In DNA, the CDR3 is TGTGCCAGCAGTGAACGGGTTAAGGATGGCTACACCTTC.

This chain joins TRBV20-1 and TRBJ1-1, with D uncertain. This CDR3 is built from 13 residues. Germline loops: CDR1 DFQATT, CDR2 SNEGSKA (reference sequence). Trimming stripped 6 bases from V and 0 bases from J, with 11 bases between. The CDR3 DNA sequence: TGCAGTGCCCCACCAGACATGAACACTGAAGCTTTCTTT. Translation gives CSAPPDMNTEAFF.

This chain joins TRBV20-1 and TRBJ1-4, with TRBD1 matching over 8 bases. The V gene's germline CDR1 is DFQATT and CDR2 SNEGSKA (reference sequence). The CDR3 is made up of 13 amino acids. V trimming: 2 bases; J trimming: 8 bases; junction bases outside the gene matches: 4. CDR3 protein: CSARQGAREKLFF. The CDR3 DNA sequence: TGCAGTGCTAGACAGGGGGCGAGAGAAAAACTGTTTTTT.

This clonotype was observed a few times. J is TRBJ2-7 and V is TRBV5-1; tentatively, D is TRBD1 (6 bases). The V gene lost 4 bases and the J gene lost 3 bases, with 17 bases spanning the gap. The CDR3 is 15 residues long. Germline CDR1 SGHRS, CDR2 YFSETQ. In DNA form, the CDR3 reads TGCGCCAGCAGCCCGGGTGGGGGCATAGGCTACGAGCAGTACTTC. This encodes CASSPGGGIGYEQYF.

This clonotype was detected only a few times. This sequence joins TRBV29-1 and TRBJ2-4, with 10 bases identical to TRBD2. V shed 5 bases, J shed 1 base, and the junction held 2 bases outside the gene matches. CDR3 size: 14 residues. The germline V gene encodes CDR1 SQVTM and CDR2 ANQGSEA. The CDR3 here is CSVRLAGAKNIQYF. The CDR3 DNA reads TGCAGCGTTAGACTAGCGGGTGCCAAAAACATTCAGTACTTC. The full variable domain, completed using reference TRBV29-1 and TRBJ2-4, is SAVISQKPSRDICQRGTSLTIQCQVDSQVTMMFWYRQQPGQSLTLIATANQGSEATYESGFVIDKFPISRPNLTFSTLTVSNMSPEDSSIYLCSVRLAGAKNIQYFGAGTRLSVL.

The genes are TRBV6-1 and TRBJ1-6, with D possibly matching TRBD1 (5 bases). Between the trimmed V and J ends, which lost 10 bases and 10 bases, there was a span of 14 bases. The CDR3 is 12 amino acids. Germline CDR1 and CDR2: MNHNS and SASEGT. CDR3: CAIEDGASPLHF. Written as DNA, the CDR3 is TGTGCCATCGAGGACGGGGCGTCACCCCTCCACTTT.

This clonotype has only a few counts. This chain uses TRBV10-3 with TRBJ1-1, with D hard to call. The CDR3 extends over 16 amino acids. V lost 7 bases to trimming and J lost 0 bases, with 18 bases between them. Germline CDR1 is ENHRY and CDR2 is SYGVKD. CDR3 sequence: CAITTGHPGLNTEAFF. The CDR3 bases are TGTGCCATCACCACGGGCCATCCGGGGTTGAACACTGAAGCTTTCTTT.

This clonotype was observed once. V gene TRBV7-3 combines with J gene TRBJ2-2; 7 nucleotides line up with TRBD2. Per germline, CDR1 SGHTA and CDR2 FQGTGA. The CDR3 sequence is 17 residues long. V trimming: 1 base; J trimming: 4 bases; junction bases outside the gene matches: 9. The CDR3 reads CASSLMGSGVSTGELFF. CDR3 coding DNA: TGTGCCAGCAGCTTAATGGGCAGCGGGGTGAGCACCGGGGAGCTGTTTTTT.

This clonotype was seen a few times. This chain connects TRBV20-1 to TRBJ2-7, with 10 bases fitting TRBD1. Germline V gene sequence: CDR1 DFQATT, CDR2 SNEGSKA (reference sequence). V shed 1 base, J shed 2 bases, and the junction held 8 bases outside the gene matches. The CDR3 consists of 16 residues. Here the CDR3 DNA reads TGCAGTGCTAGAGTTATCGGGACAGGGGCTACCTACGAGCAGTACTTC. Translation gives CSARVIGTGATYEQYF.

Details on this clonotype: One end of the junction is discordant with germline, which a read error may explain. The CDR3 region is CASGDSNNEQFF. The CDR3 bases are TGTGCCAGCGGTGATAGCAACAATGAGCAGTTCTTC. J is TRBJ2-1 and V is TRBV6-1; no clear D gene. Germline V gene sequence: CDR1 MNHNS, CDR2 SASEGT. The length of the CDR3 is 12 residues.